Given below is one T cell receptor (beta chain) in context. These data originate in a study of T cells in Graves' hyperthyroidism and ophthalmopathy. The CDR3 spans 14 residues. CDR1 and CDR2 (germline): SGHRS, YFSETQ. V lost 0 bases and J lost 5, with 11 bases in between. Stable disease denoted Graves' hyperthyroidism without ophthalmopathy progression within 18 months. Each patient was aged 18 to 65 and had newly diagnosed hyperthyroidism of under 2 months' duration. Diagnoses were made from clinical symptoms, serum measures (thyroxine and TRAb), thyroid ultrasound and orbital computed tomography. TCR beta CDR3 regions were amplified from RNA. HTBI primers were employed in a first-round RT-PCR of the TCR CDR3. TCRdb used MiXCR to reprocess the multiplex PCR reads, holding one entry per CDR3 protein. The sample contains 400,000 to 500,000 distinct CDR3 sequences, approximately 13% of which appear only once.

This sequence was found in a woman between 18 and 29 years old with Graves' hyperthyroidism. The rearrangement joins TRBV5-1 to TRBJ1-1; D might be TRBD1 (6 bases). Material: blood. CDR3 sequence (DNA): TGCGCCAGCAGCTTGGTTGGGGGGCAAACTGAAGCTTTCTTT. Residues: CASSLVGGQTEAFF. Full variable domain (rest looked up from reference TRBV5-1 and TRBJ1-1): KAGVTQTPRYLIKTRGQQVTLSCSPISGHRSVSWYQQTPGQGLQFLFEYFSETQRNKGNFPGRFSGRQFSNSRSEMNVSTLELGDSALYLCASSLVGGQTEAFFGQGTRLTVV.